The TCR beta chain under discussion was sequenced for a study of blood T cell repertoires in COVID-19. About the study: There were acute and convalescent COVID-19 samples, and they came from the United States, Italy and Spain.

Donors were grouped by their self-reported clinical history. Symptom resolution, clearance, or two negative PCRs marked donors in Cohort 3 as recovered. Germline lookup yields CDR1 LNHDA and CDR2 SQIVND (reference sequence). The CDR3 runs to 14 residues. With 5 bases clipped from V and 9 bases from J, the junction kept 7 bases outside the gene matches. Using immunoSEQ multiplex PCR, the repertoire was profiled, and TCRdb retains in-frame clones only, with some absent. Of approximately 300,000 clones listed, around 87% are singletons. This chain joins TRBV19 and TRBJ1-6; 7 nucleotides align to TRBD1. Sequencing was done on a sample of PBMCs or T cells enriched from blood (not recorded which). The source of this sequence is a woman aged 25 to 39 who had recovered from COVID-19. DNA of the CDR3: TGTGCCAGTAGTTCCGGACAGGCACGTTCACCCCTCCACTTT. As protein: CASSSGQARSPLHF.